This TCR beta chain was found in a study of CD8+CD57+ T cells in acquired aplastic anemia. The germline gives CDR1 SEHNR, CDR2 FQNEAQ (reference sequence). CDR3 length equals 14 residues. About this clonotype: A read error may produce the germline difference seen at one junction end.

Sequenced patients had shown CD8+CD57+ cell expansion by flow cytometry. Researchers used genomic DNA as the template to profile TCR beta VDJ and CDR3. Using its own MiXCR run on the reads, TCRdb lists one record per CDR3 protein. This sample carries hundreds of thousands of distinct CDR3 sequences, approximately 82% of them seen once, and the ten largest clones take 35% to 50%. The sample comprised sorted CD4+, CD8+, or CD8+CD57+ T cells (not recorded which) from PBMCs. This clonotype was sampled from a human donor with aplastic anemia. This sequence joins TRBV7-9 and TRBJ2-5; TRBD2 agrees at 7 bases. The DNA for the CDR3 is TGTGCCAGCAGCTTAGGAAGCGGGGAGGAGACCCAGGACTTC. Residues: CASSLGSGEETQDF.